The 2 T cell receptor beta chains below come from one sample, sequenced in a study of T-cell reconstitution after alpha-beta-depleted transplantation in children. TCRbeta library preparation incorporated unique molecular identifiers. TCRdb passed the PCR reads through MiXCR, listing each CDR3 protein once. Seen here are just over 350,000 distinct CDR3 sequences, approximately 12% observed once, and the top ten hold around 4.5%. The source was PBMCs, collected from the stem cell graft. The receptors derive from a human donor who donated a stem cell graft to a child with Fanconi anemia.

J is TRBJ2-3 and V is TRBV18; possibly TRBD2 for D (5 bases). The germline CDR1 and CDR2 sequences are KGHSH and LQKENI. The CDR3 covers 16 residues. V was trimmed by 5 bases and J by 0 bases, leaving 15 bases between them. The CDR3, as DNA: TGTGCCAGCTCATGGCGGGTGAAATCTAGCACAGATACGCAGTATTTT. Translating gives CASSWRVKSSTDTQYF. Combining the CDR3 with reference TRBV18 and TRBJ2-3 gives the whole variable domain NAGVMQNPRHLVRRRGQEARLRCSPMKGHSHVYWYRQLPEEGLKFMVYLQKENIIDESGMPKERFSAEFPKEGPSILRIQQVVRGDSAAYFCASSWRVKSSTDTQYFGPGTRLTVL.

The sample holds a few counts of this clonotype. The V and J genes are TRBV6-1 and TRBJ2-7, with TRBD1 matching over 10 bases. CDR3 length: 16 amino acids. The ends lost 8 bases at V and 2 bases at J; junction bases unmatched: 12. Germline CDR1 MNHNS, CDR2 SASEGT. The CDR3 bases are TGTGCCAGCCAATCATTGGACAGGGGGAACCCCTACGAGCAGTACGTC. The encoded protein is CASQSLDRGNPYEQYV.